These 13 T cell receptor beta chains originate from one sample sequenced in a study of CD8 T cell repertoires and HIV-1 epitope variants. Their antigens are not known. TCRdb keeps only in-frame clones here, not all; method: immunoSEQ multiplex PCR. The table records nearly 5,500 clones, approximately 72% of them present only once. Sequenced material: cultured CD8+ T cells derived from PBMCs. The receptors were gathered from a male donor with HIV.

The chain is built from TRBV10-3 and TRBJ2-3; 9 positions match TRBD2. The germline gives CDR1 ENHRY, CDR2 SYGVKD. The CDR3 spans 14 residues. Trimming at V came to 5 bases and at J to 6 bases, leaving 6 bases not matched to a gene. The CDR3 sequence: CAISKAGGSDTQYF. CDR3 sequence (DNA): TGTGCCATCAGTAAAGCGGGGGGATCGGATACGCAGTATTTT.

The J gene is TRBJ2-1, the V gene TRBV5-5; 7 bases fit TRBD2. Germline lookup yields CDR1 SGHKS and CDR2 YYEKEE (reference sequence). The CDR3 runs to 14 residues. J was trimmed by 6 bases and V by 6 bases; bases with no gene match: 9. The CDR3 loop reads CASTERSGVNEQFF. CDR3 in DNA: TGTGCCAGCACCGAAAGGAGCGGGGTCAATGAGCAGTTCTTC.

This clone is labeled medium-sized (0.01 to 0.1%). V gene TRBV19 combines with J gene TRBJ2-7; TRBD2 matches 10 bases. After removal of 5 bases from V and 1 base from J, the junction contained 17 bases not matched to a gene. The CDR3 has 19 amino acids. Germline lookup yields CDR1 LNHDA and CDR2 SQIVND (reference sequence). For the CDR3, the DNA is TGTGCCAGTAGTCCTCCTAGCGGGGGCCATCTCTTTAATTCCTACGAGCAGTACTTC. This encodes CASSPPSGGHLFNSYEQYF.

This clone was seen only once. Here the CDR3 reads CASTPTGFDSYEQYF. The CDR3 DNA is TGTGCCAGTACCCCGACAGGGTTCGATTCCTACGAGCAGTACTTC. J is TRBJ2-7 and V is TRBV19, with 7 bases that match TRBD1. The V gene's germline CDR1 is LNHDA and CDR2 SQIVND (reference sequence). The CDR3 extends over 15 amino acids. The J segment lost 1 base and the V segment lost 7 bases, leaving 10 bases of the junction unmatched.

V and J are TRBV2 and TRBJ2-1, with 8 bases identical to TRBD2. The CDR3 loop spans 14 amino acids. The germline CDR1 and CDR2 sequences are SNHLY and FYNNEI. The junction had 0 bases not matched to a gene; V was cut back by 3 bases and J by 2 bases. CDR3 loop: CASSEGLAYNEQFF. Here the CDR3 DNA reads TGTGCCAGCAGTGAGGGACTAGCCTACAATGAGCAGTTCTTC.

The rearrangement links TRBV28 to TRBJ1-2; D unclear. Trimming took 2 bases from V and 4 from J, leaving 8 bases between them. Germline CDR1 reads MDHEN; CDR2 reads SYDVKM. This CDR3 contains 13 residues. CDR3 DNA: TGTGCCAGCAGTTTAATCTCTGGCTATGGCTACACCTTC. It is translated as CASSLISGYGYTF.

V usage is TRBV7-6 and J usage is TRBJ2-7; 11 bases map to TRBD2. Per germline, CDR1 SGHVS and CDR2 FNYEAQ. J gave up 3 bases and V 0 bases, and 4 bases lay outside the gene matches. The CDR3 has 16 residues. The CDR3: CASSLAGLAGYYEQYF. In nucleotides, the CDR3 is TGTGCCAGCAGCTTAGCTGGACTAGCGGGTTACTACGAGCAGTACTTC.

Worth noting for this clone: This specimen includes other DNA sequences encoding the same CDR3. The chain employs TRBV10-2 and TRBJ2-7, with D unclear. CDR1 and CDR2 from the germline V gene are WSHSY and SAAADI. The CDR3 sequence is 14 residues long. Trimming took off 8 bases at V and 5 bases at J, with 19 bases between the two ends. As DNA, the CDR3 is TGCGCCAGCGCCCCGGGCAGCCTTTGGGACGAGCAGTACTTC. This codes for CASAPGSLWDEQYF.

This clone was recorded a few times. The chain uses TRBV7-6 and TRBJ2-3; TRBD2 matches 11 bases. V lost 5 bases, J lost 5 bases, and 3 bases stayed unmatched. CDR1 SGHVS and CDR2 FNYEAQ come from the germline V gene. The CDR3 spans 14 residues. The CDR3 loop is CASSATSGGDTQYF. DNA of the CDR3: TGTGCCAGCAGCGCAACTAGCGGGGGAGATACGCAGTATTTT.

The rearrangement joins TRBV6-5 to TRBJ2-7; 7 bases are a match to TRBD1. Germline CDR1 reads MNHEY; CDR2 reads SVGAGI. The CDR3 totals 13 residues. V was clipped by 8 bases and J by 1 base; unmatched bases: 5. The CDR3 nucleotides are TGTGCCAGCGGCCAGGGACAGTCCTACGAGCAGTACTTC. Translation gives CASGQGQSYEQYF.

CDR3 bases: TGTGCCAGCAGATCTGGACTAGCGGGGGCAGATACGCAGTATTTT. Translating it yields CASRSGLAGADTQYF. The V and J genes are TRBV11-2 and TRBJ2-3; 13 nucleotides line up with TRBD2. Germline values: CDR1 SGHAT, CDR2 FQNNGV. V dropped 6 bases and J dropped 4; count of bases not matched to a gene: 4. The CDR3 sequence is 15 residues long.

This clone is a singleton in its sample. Sequence at one end of the junction differs from germline and may be a read error. This chain connects TRBV13 to TRBJ1-2; D ambiguous. The V gene's germline CDR1 is PRHDT and CDR2 FYEKMQ (reference sequence). This CDR3 has 16 residues. CDR3 loop: CASSQDPPDLDYGYTF. For the CDR3, the DNA is TGCGCCAGCAGCCAAGATCCCCCAGACTTGGACTATGGCTACACCTTC. The full variable domain, rest sourced from reference TRBV13 and TRBJ1-2, is AAGVIQSPRHLIKEKRETATLKCYPIPRHDTVYWYQQGPGQDPQFLISFYEKMQSDKGSIPDRFSAQQFSDYHSELNMSSLELGDSALYFCASSQDPPDLDYGYTFGSGTRLTVV.

This clone occurred a few times. The rearrangement joins TRBV13 to TRBJ2-1; 14 nucleotides line up with TRBD2. J lost 3 bases, V lost 5 bases, and 12 bases had no gene match. From germline, CDR1 is PRHDT and CDR2 FYEKMQ (reference sequence). CDR3 length: 19 residues. The CDR3 is CASSPPGTSGGEDYNEQFF. In DNA, the CDR3 is TGTGCCAGCAGCCCGCCCGGGACTAGCGGGGGAGAAGACTACAATGAGCAGTTCTTC.